This T cell receptor (beta chain) was found in a study of blood T cell repertoires in COVID-19. Study summary: COVID-19 samples, acute and convalescent, were from the United States, Italy and Spain.

The ends lost 1 base at V and 3 bases at J; junction bases unmatched: 6. Germline CDR1 is LGHNA and CDR2 is YSLEER. There are 17 residues in the CDR3. Sequenced by immunoSEQ multiplex PCR; TCRdb stores in-frame clones only, minus some. The top ten clones hold approximately 2.3% of a sample with about 150,000 clones, about nine tenths of them seen once. This sequence was found in an older woman with acute or convalescent COVID-19. Material for sequencing was peripheral blood. This chain links TRBV4-3 with TRBJ2-2, with 9 bases aligning to TRBD1. CDR3: CASSQGRQGGDTGELFF. As DNA, the CDR3 is TGCGCCAGCAGCCAAGGTAGACAGGGGGGCGACACCGGGGAGCTGTTTTTT.